This entry is about one T cell receptor (beta chain). Its cognate antigen is unknown. This record comes from a study of regulatory T cells in long-lasting Graves disease. Library construction for TCR beta used iRepertoire HTBI primers and Arm-PCR of CDR3 regions. TCRdb reanalysed the multiplex PCR reads using MiXCR and keeps one entry per CDR3 protein. Of roughly 360,000 distinct CDR3 sequences listed, 12% are singletons. Described time point: newly diagnosed GD, antithyroid drugs for less than 3 months. Researchers made the TCR library from RNA that was extracted from PBMCs. Study-wide results and limits: Sample size, which was small, may have reduced accuracy.

These same records also appear under a second study, on T cells in Graves' hyperthyroidism and ophthalmopathy.

The receptor comes from a woman under 30 with Graves disease. Sample: peripheral blood mononuclear cells (PBMCs), taken at new diagnosis, from a patient treated with antithyroid drugs.

CDR3 sequence: CASSPDRGRYEQYF. Written as DNA, the CDR3 is TGTGCCAGCAGCCCCGACAGGGGAAGATACGAGCAGTACTTC. The rearrangement joins TRBV7-9 to TRBJ2-7; 8 bases fit TRBD1. Germline loops: CDR1 SEHNR, CDR2 FQNEAQ (reference sequence). This CDR3 spans 14 amino acids. Unmatched junction bases numbered 7, after V lost 5 bases and J lost 4 bases. Drawing the rest from reference TRBV7-9 and TRBJ2-7, the complete variable domain is DTGVSQNPRHKITKRGQNVTFRCDPISEHNRLYWYRQTLGQGPEFLTYFQNEAQLEKSRLLSDRFSAERPKGSFSTLEIQRTEQGDSAMYLCASSPDRGRYEQYFGPGTRLTVT.